A single sample is the source of the 14 T cell receptor beta chains below, sequenced in a study of control samples from healthy donors and cancer patients. Profiling relied on immunoSEQ multiplex PCR, and the TCRdb table lists in-frame clones only, not all of them. Counted here are some 150,000 clones, 94% occurring once; the ten biggest clones make up approximately 14%. The source material was blood. The receptors here all came from a man aged 35 to 55 in good health.

This clone showed up just a few times. This chain uses TRBV29-1 with TRBJ2-7; TRBD2 is a possible D gene (6 bases). V lost 5 bases to trimming and J lost 6 bases, with 17 bases between them. Germline lookup yields CDR1 SQVTM and CDR2 ANQGSEA. The CDR3 is made up of 13 amino acids. The CDR3 reads CSVSGQGNGEQYF. CDR3 sequence (DNA): TGCAGCGTTAGCGGGCAGGGCAATGGCGAGCAGTACTTC.

The V gene is TRBV28, the J gene TRBJ1-2, with a possible D match to TRBD1 (5 bases). This CDR3 contains 13 residues. Trimming took off 6 bases at V and 4 bases at J, with 12 bases between the two ends. CDR1 is MDHEN and CDR2 is SYDVKM in the germline V gene. The CDR3 sequence: CASRSGLGYGYTF. CDR3 in DNA: TGTGCCAGCAGATCGGGGCTGGGCTATGGCTACACCTTC.

The chain uses TRBV4-3 and TRBJ1-2; no clear D gene. Looked up from germline, CDR1 is LGHNA and CDR2 is YSLEER. Trimming stripped 1 base from V and 8 bases from J, with 14 bases between. This CDR3 spans 14 amino acids. CDR3 loop: CASSQATQGGGYTF. The DNA for the CDR3 is TGCGCCAGCAGCCAAGCAACTCAAGGCGGCGGCTACACCTTC.

The rearrangement links TRBV27 to TRBJ1-1; TRBD1 agrees at 7 bases. Germline V lookup: CDR1 MNHEY, CDR2 SMNVEV (reference sequence). V shed 7 bases, J shed 5 bases, and the junction held 7 bases outside the gene matches. This CDR3 has 13 residues. CDR3 DNA: TGTGCCAGCACCCGACAGGGTACGACTGAAGCTTTCTTT. It specifies CASTRQGTTEAFF.

Written as DNA, the CDR3 is TGTGCCAGCTCACCACCGTCGGACGAGCAGTACTTC. Amino acids: CASSPPSDEQYF. This sequence joins TRBV18 and TRBJ2-7; D remains unclear. Germline values: CDR1 KGHSH, CDR2 LQKENI. CDR3 length equals 12 residues. The V end lost 0 bases, the J end lost 5 bases, and 5 bases lay between the germline ends.

The J gene is TRBJ2-7, the V gene TRBV4-1; D unclear. Germline V gene sequence: CDR1 MGHRA, CDR2 YSYEKL. The V gene lost 4 bases and the J gene lost 2 bases, with 12 bases spanning the gap. The CDR3 extends over 14 amino acids. The chain's CDR3 is CASSPTPNPYEQYF. The CDR3 DNA follows: TGCGCCAGCAGCCCCACACCCAACCCCTACGAGCAGTACTTC.

V gene TRBV9 combines with J gene TRBJ2-3; 10 bases are a match to TRBD1. Germline V CDR1 and CDR2: SGDLS, YYNGEE. The CDR3 runs to 16 residues. Trimming cost V 4 bases and J 3 bases; bases outside gene matches: 8. CDR3 bases: TGTGCCAGCAGCCCCTCCGGGACAGGGGATACAGATACGCAGTATTTT. Translated, it gives CASSPSGTGDTDTQYF.

This chain links TRBV19 with TRBJ1-5; possible D gene TRBD1, 5 bases. Germline V gene data show CDR1 as LNHDA and CDR2 as SQIVND (reference sequence). This CDR3 has 14 amino acids. Deletions cut 6 bases from V and 7 bases from J, with 16 bases between. CDR3 sequence reads: CASSPTGGRQPQHF. CDR3 sequence (DNA): TGTGCCAGTAGCCCGACCGGGGGACGGCAGCCCCAGCATTTT.

V gene TRBV7-3 combines with J gene TRBJ2-7; tentative D call: TRBD1 (6 bases). The CDR3 is 15 amino acids. V was pared by 3 bases and J by 5 bases, with 17 bases between. CDR1 is SGHTA and CDR2 is FQGTGA in the germline V gene. CDR3 sequence: CASSFRDIFDDEQYF. CDR3 DNA: TGTGCCAGCAGCTTCCGGGACATTTTCGATGACGAGCAGTACTTC. The whole variable domain, filled in from reference TRBV7-3 and TRBJ2-7, reads GAGVSQTPSNKVTEKGKYVELRCDPISGHTALYWYRQSLGQGPEFLIYFQGTGAADDSGLPNDRFFAVRPEGSVSTLKIQRTERGDSAVYLCASSFRDIFDDEQYFGPGTRLTVT.

CDR3 sequence: CASSLGSTGPTEAFF. The CDR3, as DNA: TGCGCCAGCAGCCTGGGCTCCACAGGGCCCACTGAAGCTTTCTTT. The chain couples TRBV5-1 to TRBJ1-1, with a weak D call TRBD1 (6 bases). The CDR3 has 15 amino acids. Trimming removed 4 bases at V and 4 bases at J, with 17 bases between. Looked up from germline, CDR1 is SGHRS and CDR2 is YFSETQ.

This clone was observed a single time. The chain recombines TRBV5-1 with TRBJ2-7, with 11 nucleotides matching TRBD1. With 4 bases clipped from V and 1 base from J, the junction kept 4 bases outside the gene matches. CDR1 is SGHRS, CDR2 YFSETQ, per germline. The CDR3 extends over 15 amino acids. The CDR3 is CASSPGQGGSYEQYF. The CDR3 DNA follows: TGCGCCAGCAGCCCGGGACAGGGGGGTTCCTACGAGCAGTACTTC.

This clone was seen more than once but under ten times. J is TRBJ2-3 and V is TRBV7-3, with TRBD1 as a possible D gene (5 bases). The CDR3 covers 14 residues. Germline loops: CDR1 SGHTA, CDR2 FQGTGA. V gave up 1 base and J gave up 6 bases, with 11 bases separating them. The CDR3 region has the DNA TGTGCCAGCAGCTTAATGGACATGTATGATACGCAGTATTTT. The encoded protein is CASSLMDMYDTQYF. Using reference TRBV7-3 and TRBJ2-3 for the parts outside the CDR3, the full variable domain is GAGVSQTPSNKVTEKGKYVELRCDPISGHTALYWYRQSLGQGPEFLIYFQGTGAADDSGLPNDRFFAVRPEGSVSTLKIQRTERGDSAVYLCASSLMDMYDTQYFGPGTRLTVL.

V gene TRBV2 combines with J gene TRBJ2-5, with 10 nucleotides matching TRBD2. The ends lost 1 base at V and 5 bases at J; junction bases unmatched: 7. The CDR3 spans 16 residues. CDR1 and CDR2 from the germline V gene are SNHLY and FYNNEI. Written as DNA, the CDR3 is TGTGCCAGCAGTGAAGGTGAAACTAGCGGGGTGGAGACCCAGTACTTC. Protein: CASSEGETSGVETQYF.

V is TRBV18 and J is TRBJ2-7; D ambiguous. Trimming removed 0 bases from V and 0 bases from J, with 9 bases in between. The germline CDR1 and CDR2 sequences are KGHSH and LQKENI. The length of the CDR3 is 15 residues. This CDR3 is CASSPPSLNSYEQYF. Here the CDR3 DNA reads TGTGCCAGCTCACCACCGTCGCTAAACTCCTACGAGCAGTACTTC.